A selection of T cell receptor beta chains follows, all from one sample in a study of cytomegalovirus exposure and HLA in healthy donors. Sequencing used immunoSEQ multiplex PCR; TCRdb keeps in-frame clones, though not all of them. The sample shows roughly 90,000 clones, approximately 84% of them seen only once. The sample comprised PBMCs. The source is a man younger than 30 in good health and CMV-seronegative. Each CDR3 is given with its conserved first and last residue.

j_call v_call cdr3_length cdr3_aa
TRBJ1-2 TRBV19 14 CASRAGGGDYGYTF
TRBJ1-1 TRBV30 12 CAWSDERSEAFF
TRBJ2-7 TRBV6-5 15 CASSSAGGSPYEQYF
TRBJ2-2 TRBV6-5 15 CASSFDRGNTGELFF
TRBJ2-7 TRBV19 14 CASSPGQGFGEQYF
TRBJ2-7 TRBV18 16 CASSPGASGRVYEQYF
TRBJ2-3 TRBV10-3 14 CAIRTSEGTDTQYF
TRBJ2-7 TRBV11-2 18 CASSPTQGRTSREDEQYF
TRBJ2-7 TRBV30 15 CAWRGSGINSWEQYF
TRBJ2-3 TRBV9 16 CASSVVGGSGTDTQYF
TRBJ1-2 TRBV25-1 14 CASSAPGQGHGYTF
TRBJ2-6 TRBV15 15 CATSKTGAGANVLTF
TRBJ1-2 TRBV2 12 CASSEKRDRGSF
TRBJ2-1 TRBV5-4 15 CASSLRRENYNEQFF
TRBJ2-1 TRBV7-2 11 CASSLLSEQFF
TRBJ1-1 TRBV11-2 13 CASSLDPGAEAFF
TRBJ1-4 TRBV28 13 CASSRQGTEKLFF
TRBJ1-2 TRBV7-3 16 CASSLDGGSSNYGYTF
TRBJ1-5 TRBV15 15 CATSVTQGSNQPQHF
TRBJ2-1 TRBV30 14 CAWSPTSSGVNEFF
TRBJ2-1 TRBV6-4 16 CASSDSGSGISNEQFF
TRBJ2-1 TRBV9 14 CASREREGSNEQFF
TRBJ2-5 TRBV5-6 16 CASSLPPAGGRETQYF
TRBJ2-7 TRBV5-4 16 CASSLDPGQAYHEQYF
TRBJ2-2 TRBV27 17 CASGLAPLGTNTGELFF
TRBJ2-5 TRBV2 15 CASSDGRGSVETQYF
TRBJ2-1 TRBV5-4 15 CASSLELAGANEQFF
TRBJ2-5 TRBV4-1 15 CASSHGPVGGETQYF
TRBJ2-7 TRBV29-1 14 CSVAGTGGIREQYF
TRBJ2-1 TRBV9 13 CASSAQAGNEQFF
TRBJ2-5 TRBV29-1 12 CSVAGAQETQYF
TRBJ2-7 TRBV28 16 CASSLPGVRSSYEQYF
TRBJ2-7 TRBV10-3 13 CAIWYGRGHEQYF
TRBJ2-5 TRBV6-5 12 CASSYLGGTQYF
TRBJ1-1 TRBV4-1 21 CASSQRRAGWQGGLSNTEAFF
TRBJ1-1 TRBV7-9 15 CASSRGQGRDTEAFF
TRBJ1-1 TRBV15 14 CATSTGQPNTEAFF
TRBJ1-2 TRBV29-1 13 CSVHPGTRDGYTF
TRBJ2-1 TRBV29-1 13 CSVRRVAGGPPFF
TRBJ1-1 TRBV10-3 15 CAISLPGQGNTEAFF
TRBJ2-7 TRBV11-3 13 CASSRALDMEQYF
TRBJ1-5 TRBV5-8 12 CASEAYPLPQHF
TRBJ1-5 TRBV6-6 12 CASHGGYQPQHF
TRBJ1-2 TRBV7-2 16 CASSLPLGQGTNGYTF
- TRBV29-1 12 CSVGGTTYEQYF
TRBJ1-2 TRBV19 17 CASRRRDSDPPNYGYTF